This T cell receptor beta chain comes out of a study of blood T cell repertoires in COVID-19. Study background: Researchers got acute and convalescent COVID-19 samples from the United States, Italy and Spain. Nucleic acid was either cDNA or gDNA, and it came from T cells, B-cell-depleted T cells, or PBMCs.

The CDR3 has 17 residues. The V gene's germline CDR1 is SGHNT and CDR2 YYREEE (reference sequence). V was cut by 0 bases and J by 2 bases, with 18 bases left in between. Per the original methods: Nucleated cell counts were estimated from reference gene primer amplification. The assay was immunoSEQ multiplex PCR, and TCRdb's table has in-frame clones only and misses some. That table furnishes V, J and clone size, whereas the DNA furnished D and trimming. The repertoire has 100,000 to 120,000 clones, around 79% of them found once; the top ten carry around 16%. The chain couples TRBV5-4 to TRBJ2-7; maybe TRBD2 (6 bases). Sequencing was done on a sample of peripheral blood. The source of this sequence is a woman older than 75 with active or convalescent COVID-19. In nucleotides, the CDR3 is TGTGCCAGCAGCTTGGGGGACTGGCGGAGAAAAACCTACGAGCAGTACTTC. It codes for CASSLGDWRRKTYEQYF.